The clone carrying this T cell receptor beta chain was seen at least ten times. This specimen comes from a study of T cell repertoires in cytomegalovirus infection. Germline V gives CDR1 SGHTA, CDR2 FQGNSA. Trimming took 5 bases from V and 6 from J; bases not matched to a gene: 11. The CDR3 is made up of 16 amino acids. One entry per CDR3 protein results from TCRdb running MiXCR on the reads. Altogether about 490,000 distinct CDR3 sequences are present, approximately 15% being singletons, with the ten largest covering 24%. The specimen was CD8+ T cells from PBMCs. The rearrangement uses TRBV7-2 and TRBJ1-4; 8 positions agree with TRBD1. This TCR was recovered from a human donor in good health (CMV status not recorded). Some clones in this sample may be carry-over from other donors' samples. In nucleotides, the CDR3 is TGTGCCAGCAGCGACCGACAGGGGAGGAATTATGAAAAACTGTTTTTT. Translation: CASSDRQGRNYEKLFF.